Listed below are T cell receptor beta chains from one sample, sequenced in a study of blood T cell repertoires in COVID-19. The protocol was immunoSEQ multiplex PCR, while the TCRdb copy is restricted to in-frame clones and leaves out a portion. The table includes about 370,000 clones, about 90% detected once. Sequencing was carried out using PBMCs or T cells enriched from blood (not recorded which). These receptors were obtained from a woman aged 30 to 39 who had recovered from COVID-19. The CDR3 runs from the conserved cysteine through the conserved F or W. A D gene is named only where the DNA matches it firmly. Clone size is given for some rows only: seen once, a few or many times, or a class if the clone is expanded.

clone_size	d_call	v_call	j_call	cdr3_nt	cdr3_aa
NA	TRBD1	TRBV3-1/TRBV3-2	TRBJ2-7	TGTGCCAGCAGCCTTACAGACAGGGGGTATACGACATTC	CASSLTDRGYTTF
NA	NA	TRBV9	TRBJ2-7	TGTGCCAGCAGCCCTTGGGTAGGGAGCTCCTACGAGCAGTACTTC	CASSPWVGSSYEQYF
NA	NA	TRBV28	TRBJ1-1	TGTGCCAGCAGTTTGACCTACAGGAGCACTGAAGCTTTCTTT	CASSLTYRSTEAFF
NA	TRBD1	TRBV27	TRBJ2-7	TGTGCCAGCAGTTTAGGTTGGGGACAGGGGGCACGGGAGCAGTACTTC	CASSLGWGQGAREQYF
NA	TRBD1	TRBV29-1	TRBJ1-2	TGCAGCGTTGCAGGACAGGGGCAGCACTATGGCTACACCTTC	CSVAGQGQHYGYTF
NA	TRBD1	TRBV27	TRBJ1-2	TGTGCCAGCAGGCGACAGGGGACTAACTATGGCTACACCTTC	CASRRQGTNYGYTF
NA	TRBD1	TRBV19	TRBJ2-1	TGTGCCAGTAGTATCGACAGGGCTACCTACAATGAGCAGTTCTTC	CASSIDRATYNEQFF
once	TRBD1	TRBV6-5	TRBJ2-7	TGTGCCAGCAGACTCGGGACAGGGAACTACGAGCAGTACTTC	CASRLGTGNYEQYF
NA	NA	TRBV11-2	TRBJ1-1	TGTGCCAGCAGCTTGACACACTTGAACACTGAAGCTTTCTTT	CASSLTHLNTEAFF
NA	NA	TRBV2	TRBJ2-1	TGTGCCAGCAGTGGAGAGCTACGCGGAACCAATGAGCAGTTCTTC	CASSGELRGTNEQFF
NA	TRBD2	TRBV29-1	TRBJ2-2	TGCAGCGTTAATGGGACTAGCGGGACCGGGGAGCTGTTTTTT	CSVNGTSGTGELFF
NA	NA	TRBV7-2	TRBJ1-2	TGTGCCAGCAGCTTTTCTGTCACAGCTGATAACTATGGCTACACCTTC	CASSFSVTADNYGYTF
NA	NA	TRBV7-8	TRBJ2-3	TGTGCCAGCAGCTTAGCCCCAGGGAACACAGATACGCAGTATTTT	CASSLAPGNTDTQYF
NA	NA	TRBV19	TRBJ1-1	TGTGCCAGTAGTACAGTCGCCGGGACAGAAGCTTTCTTT	CASSTVAGTEAFF
NA	TRBD2	TRBV19	TRBJ2-5	TGTGCCAGTAGTATAGAGGCTAGCGGGCTCGGGGAGACCCAGTACTTC	CASSIEASGLGETQYF
NA	TRBD1	TRBV14	TRBJ2-7	TGTGCCAGCAGCCAACTAGGACAGGGCCACGAGCAGTACTTC	CASSQLGQGHEQYF
NA	TRBD2	TRBV7-2	TRBJ2-1	TGTGCCAGCAGCTTAGACTGGGCGGGAGTACGTGAGCAGTTCTTC	CASSLDWAGVREQFF
NA	NA	TRBV25-1	TRBJ2-1	TGTGCCAGCAGTGAATCTCCCCCCCAGTACAATGAGCAGTTCTTC	CASSESPPQYNEQFF
NA	TRBD2	TRBV7-3	TRBJ2-2	TGTGCCAGCAGCCCTCCAGCGGGGGTTAACACCGGGGAGCTGTTTTTT	CASSPPAGVNTGELFF
once	TRBD1	TRBV27	TRBJ2-7	TGTGCCAGCAGTTTGATGACAGGGGGTAGGTACGAGCAGTACTTC	CASSLMTGGRYEQYF
NA	NA	TRBV11-2	TRBJ2-1	TGTGCCAGCAGCTTTGGGGCATACAATGAGCAGTTCTTC	CASSFGAYNEQFF
NA	TRBD1	TRBV27	TRBJ1-6	TGTGCCAGCAGTCCCCGGACAGGGCCTAGTTCACCCCTCCACTTT	CASSPRTGPSSPLHF
once	NA	TRBV7-3	TRBJ2-7	TGTGCCAGCAGCTCATCCTCGGGCTCCTACGAGCAGTACTTC	CASSSSSGSYEQYF
NA	TRBD1	TRBV9	TRBJ2-7	TGTGCCAGCAGCGCTCAGGGGGCGACCCACGAGCAGTACTTC	CASSAQGATHEQYF
NA	TRBD2	TRBV6-2/TRBV6-3	TRBJ2-7	TGTGCCAGCAGCCCCCCTAGCGGGGTAAGGGGTGACGAGCAGTACTTC	CASSPPSGVRGDEQYF
few	TRBD2	TRBV7-8	TRBJ2-7	TGTGCCAGCAGCCCAGGGACTAGGACCTACGAGCAGTACTTC	CASSPGTRTYEQYF
NA	NA	TRBV19	TRBJ2-2	TGTGCCAGTAGCCTACTTACTCCAACCGGGGAGCTGTTTTTT	CASSLLTPTGELFF
NA	TRBD1	TRBV28	TRBJ2-7	TGTGCCAGCAACAGGGGCGGACCTTACGAGCAGTACTTC	CASNRGGPYEQYF